Listed below are T cell receptor beta chains from one sample, sequenced in a study of blood T cells in healthy people across ages. TCRdb analysed the 5' RACE reads with MiXCR anew, one entry per CDR3 protein. Altogether about 1.4 million distinct CDR3 sequences are present, approximately 59% being singletons, with the ten largest covering 5.5% to 8%. Sequencing input: blood. All receptors come from a man between 18 and 35 years old in good health. CDR3s include the opening cysteine and the closing phenylalanine or tryptophan. A D gene is named only where the DNA matches it firmly. Size values are once, few and many counts, or a class for expanded clones, and some rows have none.

j_call: TRBJ2-5; clone_size: NA; v_call: TRBV10-1; d_call: NA; cdr3_aa: CASSAVGKETQYF; cdr3_nt: TGCGCCAGCTCTGCTGTGGGAAAGGAGACCCAGTACTTC
j_call: TRBJ2-2; clone_size: once; v_call: TRBV10-3; d_call: TRBD2; cdr3_aa: CAISESGLAGNTGELFF; cdr3_nt: TGTGCCATCAGTGAGTCGGGGCTAGCGGGGAACACCGGGGAGCTGTTTTTT
j_call: TRBJ2-1; clone_size: NA; v_call: TRBV7-9; d_call: TRBD2; cdr3_aa: CASRSSGGGKYNEQFF; cdr3_nt: TGTGCCAGCAGAAGTAGTGGGGGAGGGAAATACAATGAGCAGTTCTTC
j_call: TRBJ2-1; clone_size: NA; v_call: TRBV7-9; d_call: TRBD1; cdr3_aa: CASSPRDRGDNEQFF; cdr3_nt: TGTGCCAGCAGCCCACGGGACAGGGGAGACAATGAGCAGTTCTTC
j_call: TRBJ1-2; clone_size: NA; v_call: TRBV7-8; d_call: TRBD1; cdr3_aa: CASSLRGQALQGGYTF; cdr3_nt: TGTGCCAGCAGCTTAAGGGGACAGGCCCTCCAAGGAGGCTACACCTTC
j_call: TRBJ2-7; clone_size: NA; v_call: TRBV28; d_call: TRBD2; cdr3_aa: CASSLRVAGAYEQYF; cdr3_nt: TGTGCCAGCAGTTTGCGGGTAGCGGGAGCCTACGAGCAGTACTTC
j_call: TRBJ1-5; clone_size: NA; v_call: TRBV28; d_call: TRBD1; cdr3_aa: CASRGTGTVFINQPQHF; cdr3_nt: TGTGCCAGCAGGGGTACCGGGACAGTTTTTATTAATCAGCCCCAGCATTTT
j_call: TRBJ2-7; clone_size: NA; v_call: TRBV27; d_call: NA; cdr3_aa: CASSLVRDQYYEQYF; cdr3_nt: TGTGCCAGCAGTTTAGTGCGGGACCAGTACTACGAGCAGTACTTC
j_call: TRBJ2-7; clone_size: NA; v_call: TRBV7-7; d_call: NA; cdr3_aa: CASSPGGAVYEQYF; cdr3_nt: TGTGCTAGCAGCCCCGGCGGGGCTGTCTACGAGCAGTACTTC
j_call: TRBJ2-1; clone_size: NA; v_call: TRBV5-6; d_call: NA; cdr3_aa: CASSFGILPDNEQFF; cdr3_nt: TGTGCCAGCAGCTTCGGGATCCTACCGGACAATGAGCAGTTCTTC
j_call: TRBJ2-7; clone_size: few; v_call: TRBV13; d_call: TRBD1; cdr3_aa: CASSQMEDRAYEQYF; cdr3_nt: TGTGCCAGCAGCCAAATGGAGGACAGGGCCTACGAGCAGTACTTC
j_call: TRBJ2-5; clone_size: NA; v_call: TRBV6-1; d_call: NA; cdr3_aa: CASSGRVTQETQYF; cdr3_nt: TGTGCCAGCAGTGGCCGGGTAACCCAAGAGACCCAGTACTTC
j_call: TRBJ1-1; clone_size: NA; v_call: TRBV20-1; d_call: TRBD1; cdr3_aa: CSAREVGAGGTEAFF; cdr3_nt: TGCAGTGCTAGAGAGGTCGGGGCAGGGGGCACTGAAGCTTTCTTT
j_call: TRBJ2-7; clone_size: NA; v_call: TRBV10-3; d_call: TRBD1; cdr3_aa: CAISRGTGVYEQYF; cdr3_nt: TGTGCCATCAGCCGTGGGACAGGGGTCTACGAGCAGTACTTC
j_call: TRBJ2-1; clone_size: NA; v_call: TRBV12-3/TRBV12-4; d_call: NA; cdr3_aa: CASSLNRRGSYNEQFF; cdr3_nt: TGTGCCAGCAGTTTAAATAGGCGCGGCTCCTACAATGAGCAGTTCTTC
j_call: TRBJ2-1; clone_size: few; v_call: TRBV29-1; d_call: NA; cdr3_aa: CSVRVGSYNEQFF; cdr3_nt: TGCAGCGTTAGGGTGGGCTCCTACAATGAGCAGTTCTTC
j_call: TRBJ2-4; clone_size: NA; v_call: TRBV29-1; d_call: NA; cdr3_aa: CSVDSRDKNIQYF; cdr3_nt: TGCAGCGTTGATTCCAGGGATAAAAACATTCAGTACTTC
j_call: TRBJ2-3; clone_size: NA; v_call: TRBV6-1; d_call: TRBD1; cdr3_aa: CASSEAAGGPDTQYF; cdr3_nt: TGTGCCAGCAGTGAAGCGGCAGGGGGTCCAGATACGCAGTATTTT
j_call: TRBJ2-4; clone_size: once; v_call: TRBV3-1; d_call: NA; cdr3_aa: CASSQVVAKNIQYF; cdr3_nt: TGTGCCAGCAGCCAAGTTGTAGCCAAAAACATTCAGTACTTC
j_call: TRBJ2-7; clone_size: NA; v_call: TRBV5-1; d_call: NA; cdr3_aa: CASSLAGTGFSYEQYF; cdr3_nt: TGCGCCAGCAGCTTGGCCGGGACGGGTTTCTCCTACGAGCAGTACTTC
j_call: TRBJ1-2; clone_size: NA; v_call: TRBV7-2; d_call: NA; cdr3_aa: CASSRNHRAATSGGYTF; cdr3_nt: TGTGCCAGCAGCAGAAACCACAGGGCCGCCACAAGTGGAGGCTACACCTTC
j_call: TRBJ2-3; clone_size: few; v_call: TRBV27; d_call: TRBD2; cdr3_aa: CASSLGTSGRGSTDTQYF; cdr3_nt: TGTGCCAGCAGTTTGGGCACTAGCGGGAGGGGGAGCACAGATACGCAGTATTTT
j_call: TRBJ1-1; clone_size: NA; v_call: TRBV5-1; d_call: TRBD1; cdr3_aa: CASSYFPNDRALNTEAFF; cdr3_nt: TGCGCCAGCAGCTACTTCCCGAACGACAGGGCCCTCAACACTGAAGCTTTCTTT
j_call: TRBJ1-4; clone_size: NA; v_call: TRBV2; d_call: NA; cdr3_aa: CASSDLGRQTNEKLFF; cdr3_nt: TGTGCCAGCAGTGATCTAGGGAGACAAACTAATGAAAAACTGTTTTTT
j_call: TRBJ2-1; clone_size: NA; v_call: TRBV12-3/TRBV12-4; d_call: NA; cdr3_aa: CASSQQGLLSYNEQFF; cdr3_nt: TGTGCCAGCAGTCAACAGGGACTACTCTCCTACAATGAGCAGTTCTTC
j_call: TRBJ2-3; clone_size: NA; v_call: TRBV4-1; d_call: TRBD2; cdr3_aa: CASSQVDTSGSDTQYF; cdr3_nt: TGCGCCAGCAGCCAAGTGGACACTAGCGGGTCAGATACGCAGTATTTT
j_call: TRBJ2-1; clone_size: NA; v_call: TRBV19; d_call: TRBD1; cdr3_aa: CASSIAGTGTYNEQFF; cdr3_nt: TGTGCCAGTAGTATTGCAGGGACAGGTACCTACAATGAGCAGTTCTTC
j_call: TRBJ2-1; clone_size: NA; v_call: TRBV12-5; d_call: TRBD2; cdr3_aa: CASGLGSSGRMGEQFF; cdr3_nt: TGTGCTAGTGGTTTGGGCTCTAGCGGGAGGATGGGTGAGCAGTTCTTC
j_call: TRBJ2-1; clone_size: NA; v_call: TRBV7-8; d_call: NA; cdr3_aa: CASSLVLITDKEQFF; cdr3_nt: TGTGCCAGCAGCTTAGTTCTTATAACAGACAAGGAGCAGTTCTTC
j_call: TRBJ1-6; clone_size: NA; v_call: TRBV14; d_call: NA; cdr3_aa: CASSQASWRTVNSPLHF; cdr3_nt: TGTGCCAGCAGCCAAGCTTCTTGGAGGACAGTTAATTCACCCCTCCACTTT
j_call: TRBJ2-7; clone_size: NA; v_call: TRBV6-2/TRBV6-3; d_call: TRBD2; cdr3_aa: CASSHGTIQYF; cdr3_nt: TGTGCCAGCAGCCATGGGACTATACAGTACTTC
j_call: TRBJ2-1; clone_size: many; v_call: TRBV29-1; d_call: NA; cdr3_aa: CSVEAAAGSYNEQFF; cdr3_nt: TGCAGCGTTGAGGCCGCGGCCGGATCCTACAATGAGCAGTTCTTC
j_call: TRBJ1-4; clone_size: NA; v_call: TRBV12-3/TRBV12-4; d_call: NA; cdr3_aa: CASSPRRGLLRPLKKLFF; cdr3_nt: TGTGCCAGCAGTCCCCGCCGGGGGCTTCTCCGCCCGCTTAAAAAACTGTTTTTT
j_call: TRBJ2-1; clone_size: once; v_call: TRBV5-1; d_call: TRBD2; cdr3_aa: CASSVATSGNEQFF; cdr3_nt: TGCGCCAGCAGCGTGGCGACTAGCGGCAATGAGCAGTTCTTC
j_call: TRBJ2-7; clone_size: NA; v_call: TRBV20-1; d_call: NA; cdr3_aa: CSATGTDGSYEQYF; cdr3_nt: TGCAGTGCTACCGGGACCGACGGCTCCTACGAGCAGTACTTC
j_call: TRBJ2-1; clone_size: once; v_call: TRBV7-2; d_call: TRBD2; cdr3_aa: CATRDSGDNEQFF; cdr3_nt: TGTGCCACCAGGGATAGCGGGGACAATGAGCAGTTCTTC
j_call: TRBJ1-2; clone_size: few; v_call: TRBV15; d_call: NA; cdr3_aa: CATSPDPSSGYTF; cdr3_nt: TGTGCCACCAGCCCCGACCCGTCCAGCGGCTACACCTTC
j_call: TRBJ1-2; clone_size: few; v_call: TRBV7-2; d_call: NA; cdr3_aa: CASSLDASNYGYTF; cdr3_nt: TGTGCCAGCAGCTTAGACGCCTCTAACTATGGCTACACCTTC
j_call: TRBJ1-1; clone_size: few; v_call: TRBV4-3; d_call: NA; cdr3_aa: CASSQDRTVMNTEAFF; cdr3_nt: TGCGCCAGCAGCCAAGATCGGACAGTCATGAACACTGAAGCTTTCTTT
j_call: TRBJ2-3; clone_size: few; v_call: TRBV29-1; d_call: NA; cdr3_aa: CSVAATTDTQYF; cdr3_nt: TGCAGCGTTGCGGCTACCACAGATACGCAGTATTTT
j_call: TRBJ2-7; clone_size: NA; v_call: TRBV5-4; d_call: TRBD2; cdr3_aa: CASSPPGLAGATYEQYF; cdr3_nt: TGTGCCAGCAGCCCACCTGGACTAGCGGGAGCTACCTACGAGCAGTACTTC
j_call: TRBJ2-7; clone_size: NA; v_call: TRBV4-1; d_call: TRBD2; cdr3_aa: CASSHNSGVSSYEQYF; cdr3_nt: TGCGCCAGCAGCCATAATAGCGGGGTGAGCTCCTACGAGCAGTACTTC
j_call: TRBJ2-7; clone_size: NA; v_call: TRBV5-1; d_call: TRBD2; cdr3_aa: CASSLGLAGGVDEQYF; cdr3_nt: TGCGCCAGCAGCTTGGGTCTAGCGGGAGGCGTCGACGAGCAGTACTTC
j_call: TRBJ1-2; clone_size: NA; v_call: TRBV11-2; d_call: NA; cdr3_aa: CASSLTLSDGFYGYTF; cdr3_nt: TGTGCCAGCAGCTTAACCCTTTCCGACGGATTCTATGGCTACACCTTC
j_call: TRBJ2-7; clone_size: once; v_call: TRBV25-1; d_call: NA; cdr3_aa: CASSVAGEQYF; cdr3_nt: TGTGCCAGCAGTGTTGCGGGCGAGCAGTACTTC
j_call: TRBJ2-5; clone_size: NA; v_call: TRBV20-1; d_call: TRBD2; cdr3_aa: CSARGGTSGLQETQYF; cdr3_nt: TGCAGTGCTAGAGGGGGGACTAGCGGACTACAAGAGACCCAGTACTTC
j_call: TRBJ1-1; clone_size: NA; v_call: TRBV4-1; d_call: NA; cdr3_aa: CASSHVGGGNTEAFF; cdr3_nt: TGCGCCAGCAGCCATGTGGGGGGAGGGAACACTGAAGCTTTCTTT
j_call: TRBJ2-7; clone_size: NA; v_call: TRBV5-5; d_call: NA; cdr3_aa: CASSLFRRRDDEQYF; cdr3_nt: TGTGCCAGCAGCTTGTTCCGTAGAAGGGACGACGAGCAGTACTTC
j_call: TRBJ1-2; clone_size: NA; v_call: TRBV6-1; d_call: NA; cdr3_aa: CASTTGYYGYTF; cdr3_nt: TGTGCCAGCACGACAGGCTACTATGGCTACACCTTC
j_call: TRBJ2-3; clone_size: NA; v_call: TRBV7-2; d_call: NA; cdr3_aa: CACKFSRGARTDTQYF; cdr3_nt: TGTGCCTGCAAATTCTCTCGCGGGGCCCGGACAGATACGCAGTATTTT
j_call: TRBJ2-4; clone_size: NA; v_call: TRBV4-1; d_call: NA; cdr3_aa: CASSHSLEEIAKNIQYF; cdr3_nt: TGCGCCAGCAGCCATTCACTGGAAGAAATAGCCAAAAACATTCAGTACTTC
j_call: TRBJ1-1; clone_size: NA; v_call: TRBV27; d_call: TRBD1; cdr3_aa: CASKRDRGLNTEAFF; cdr3_nt: TGTGCCAGCAAAAGGGACAGGGGCTTGAACACTGAAGCTTTCTTT
j_call: TRBJ2-7; clone_size: NA; v_call: TRBV6-5; d_call: NA; cdr3_aa: CASSIEGSSYEQYF; cdr3_nt: TGTGCCAGCAGTATCGAGGGGTCCTCCTACGAGCAGTACTTC
j_call: TRBJ2-7; clone_size: NA; v_call: TRBV4-1; d_call: TRBD1; cdr3_aa: CASSLSSGTDNYEQYF; cdr3_nt: TGCGCCAGCAGCCTCAGCTCCGGGACAGATAACTACGAGCAGTACTTC
j_call: TRBJ1-6; clone_size: once; v_call: TRBV7-9; d_call: NA; cdr3_aa: CASSLVLSGNSYNSPLHF; cdr3_nt: TGTGCCAGCAGCTTAGTATTGTCAGGGAACTCCTATAATTCACCCCTCCACTTT
j_call: TRBJ1-2; clone_size: NA; v_call: TRBV7-2; d_call: TRBD1; cdr3_aa: CASSQPQGMSYGYTF; cdr3_nt: TGTGCCAGCAGCCAACCACAGGGGATGAGCTATGGCTACACCTTC
j_call: TRBJ2-7; clone_size: NA; v_call: TRBV4-2; d_call: NA; cdr3_aa: CASSHGGLYEQYF; cdr3_nt: TGTGCCAGCAGCCACGGGGGCCTCTACGAGCAGTACTTC